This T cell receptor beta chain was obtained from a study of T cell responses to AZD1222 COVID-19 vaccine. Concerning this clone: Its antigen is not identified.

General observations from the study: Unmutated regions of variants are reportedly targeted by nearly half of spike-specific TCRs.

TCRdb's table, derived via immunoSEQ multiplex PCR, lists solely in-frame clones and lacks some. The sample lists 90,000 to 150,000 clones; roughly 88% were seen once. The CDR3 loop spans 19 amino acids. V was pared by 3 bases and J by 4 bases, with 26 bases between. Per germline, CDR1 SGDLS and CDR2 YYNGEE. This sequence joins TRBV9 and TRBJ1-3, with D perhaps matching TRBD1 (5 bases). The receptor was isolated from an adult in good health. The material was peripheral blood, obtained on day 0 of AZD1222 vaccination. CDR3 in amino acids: CASSATSTGTIAAGNTIYF. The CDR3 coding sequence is TGTGCCAGCAGCGCCACATCGACCGGGACGATTGCTGCGGGAAACACCATATATTTT.